This paragraph covers one TCR beta chain sequence. No cognate antigen has been identified for it. No clone much larger than this one lies a single base away; base qualities are absent. TCRbeta CDR3 regions were amplified from genomic DNA by means of the immunoSEQ Assay, a bias-controlled multiplex PCR. Under the source paper's analysis protocol: Nucleated cell counts per sample were estimated from amplification of reference gene primers within the assay. To quantify the absolute abundance of each unique TCRbeta CDR3 rearrangement, sequence reads were collapsed and filtered. For each sample, productive Simpson clonality was calculated by taking the square root of Simpson's diversity index across productive rearrangements. TCRdb obtained this table from immuneACCESS and retained in-frame rearrangements with V and J assigned. These tables miss some clones; where compared with another copy, unresolved V genes account for less than half of the shortfall, and the remainder is unexplained. V and J calls and clone size are those listed in that table; D and trimming were worked out from the DNA. For this sample there are some 130,000 clones; around nine tenths appear just once. Together, the top ten hold 9.5% to 12% of the sample.

At one collaborating source in Seattle, patients were enrolled during active infection and were followed longitudinally through the course of disease. Whole blood was collected in K2EDTA tubes by collaborating institutions according to the institutions' own protocols. Collaborator samples were shipped for TCRbeta analysis as frozen whole blood, isolated PBMCs, or DNA extracted from either sample type. The data were taken from a study of blood T cell repertoires in COVID-19 (TCRdb year 2020). Regarding the study in general: The collaborator samples originated in the United States, Italy and Spain and spanned the acute and convalescent phases of COVID-19. Where HLA class I and class II types were available, the types were taken from metadata supplied by the sample provider, not from assay-based typing. The material from the prospective study consisted of cDNA or gDNA derived from T cells, B-cell-depleted T cells, or PBMCs. Samples came from the ongoing ImmuneRACE study (first 160 participants) plus 1,254 subjects from 6 global collaborators. The dataset comprised deeply sampled blood TCRbeta repertoires from subjects exposed to, actively infected with, or recovered from COVID-19. The repertoires were made available in a free public database intended to serve as a resource for research on the immune response to SARS-CoV-2. The sample metadata nearly always contained a de-identified subject ID, COVID-19 status, age in years and sex.

The full study reports these points: How much clinical and demographic metadata was included differed by source and by participant, and the metadata was provided uncurated.

CDR1 and CDR2 are drawn from the germline V gene: MNHEY, SVGAGI. The junction carries 16 bases between V and J, which are trimmed by 7 bases and 6 bases respectively. There are 14 amino acids in the CDR3, from cysteine to phenylalanine inclusive. The CDR3 DNA has 42 bases and is translated from base 1. The receptor comes from a woman between 70 and 85 years old with COVID-19, enrolled during active disease. The sequenced sample was peripheral blood. The chain is made from TRBV6-5 and TRBJ1-5, with the D gene not clear enough to name. The CDR3 protein sequence reads: CASIRTGRAQPQHF. The bases are TGTGCCAGCATCCGAACGGGGAGAGCTCAGCCCCAGCATTTT.